The present entry profiles one T cell receptor (beta chain) with its context. The data were obtained in a study of blood T cell repertoires in COVID-19. Looking at the study overall: Spain, Italy and the United States supplied samples that represented acute and convalescent COVID-19. The analysed material was cDNA or gDNA that came from T cells, B-cell-depleted T cells, or PBMCs.

Between the trimmed V and J ends, which lost 5 bases and 2 bases, there was a span of 16 bases. The germline V gene has CDR1 SEHNR and CDR2 FQNEAQ (reference sequence). The CDR3 length is 16 residues. Original handling: Estimates of nucleated cell counts were drawn from the amplification of reference gene primers. Here immunoSEQ multiplex PCR was the method, and the copy in TCRdb shows in-frame clones only, minus some. Clone size and V and J calls were adopted from that table, with D and trimming inferred from the DNA. The table lists some 290,000 clones, around 81% of them singletons. The V call is TRBV7-9, the J call TRBJ2-4, with D possibly TRBD1 on 6 matching bases. Specimen: peripheral blood. The sequence came from a woman aged 60 to 75 with active or convalescent COVID-19. DNA of the CDR3: TGTGCCAGCAGCCTCACCCCTACAGGGACCAAAAACATTCAGTACTTC. This gives the protein CASSLTPTGTKNIQYF.